This T cell receptor (beta chain) was recorded in a study of blood T cell repertoires in COVID-19. Study-wide context: T cells, B-cell-depleted T cells, or PBMCs provided the cDNA or gDNA that served as material.

Profiling relied on immunoSEQ multiplex PCR, and the TCRdb table lists in-frame clones only, not all of them. The sample records 95,000 to 110,000 clones, around 80% being singletons. Input material: peripheral blood. This sequence was found in a man aged 65 to 79 with acute or convalescent COVID-19.

CDR3 residues: CASSSTGGRQETQYF. DNA for the CDR3: TGTGCCAGCAGCTCTACGGGGGGGCGACAAGAGACCCAGTACTTC. The V gene is TRBV5-4, the J gene TRBJ2-5; 8 nucleotides agree with TRBD2. J was trimmed by 2 bases and V by 3 bases; bases with no gene match: 6. This CDR3 has 15 residues. Germline values: CDR1 SGHNT, CDR2 YYREEE (reference sequence). Drawing the rest from reference TRBV5-4 and TRBJ2-5, the complete variable domain is ETGVTQSPTHLIKTRGQQVTLRCSSQSGHNTVSWYQQALGQGPQFIFQYYREEENGRGNFPPRFSGLQFPNYSSELNVNALELDDSALYLCASSSTGGRQETQYFGPGTRLLVL.